What follows describes a single T cell receptor (beta chain). The antigen is unknown. This record comes from a study of T cell responses to AZD1222 COVID-19 vaccine. Study-level results: Researchers report vaccine-associated CD4 TCRs spanning spike, with dominance at 160-218 and 743-854.

The CDR3 is 14 amino acids. Germline values: CDR1 SGDLS, CDR2 YYNGEE. The ends were cut back, 0 bases at V and 6 bases at J, with 11 bases in the middle. Profiling relied on immunoSEQ multiplex PCR, and the TCRdb table lists in-frame clones only, not all of them. The repertoire includes approximately 110,000 clones, around 88% of them detected once, and 4% to 5.5% sits in the top ten. The TCR was taken from an adult in good health. The V gene is TRBV9, the J gene TRBJ2-3, with no clear D. This specimen consisted of peripheral blood, obtained on day 0 of AZD1222 vaccination. The CDR3 bases are TGTGCCAGCAGCGTAGTCGCCGTGGCGGATACGCAGTATTTT. Amino acids: CASSVVAVADTQYF.